The 19 T cell receptor beta chains below were found in one sample sequenced in a study of T cell changes during pregnancy in multiple sclerosis. Repertoires were generated with immunoSEQ multiplex PCR, while TCRdb's copy carries only in-frame clones and drops some. This sample has 55,000 to 70,000 clones; just over 90% occur once, and the top ten carry less than 2%. This sample comprised peripheral blood, obtained after pregnancy. Receptor source: a female donor with multiple sclerosis, enrolled in a pregnancy study.

The chain recombines TRBV21-1 with TRBJ1-3; the table assigns TRBD1, which was not confirmed against the DNA. TRBV21-1 is annotated as a pseudogene. CDR3 length equals 15 residues. As DNA, the CDR3 is TGTGCCAGCAGCATTGACCGGGACAGTAGAAACACCATATATTTT. This sequence encodes CASSIDRDSRNTIYF.

The V gene is TRBV14, the J gene TRBJ2-7; 13 positions agree with TRBD2. The J segment lost 4 bases and the V segment lost 5 bases, leaving 8 bases of the junction unmatched. CDR3 size: 16 residues. Germline V lookup: CDR1 SGHDN, CDR2 FVKESK. DNA of the CDR3: TGTGCCAGCAGCTTGGTACTAGCGGGAGGGCCGTACGAGCAGTACTTC. Its protein product is CASSLVLAGGPYEQYF.

The chain combines TRBV28 with TRBJ2-3; 7 nucleotides align to TRBD1. CDR1 is MDHEN, CDR2 SYDVKM, per germline. Trimming removed 9 bases from V and 1 base from J; junction bases left unmatched: 4. The CDR3 loop spans 13 amino acids. The CDR3 DNA is TGTGCCAGTAGGGACAGAGGCACAGATACGCAGTATTTT. The encoded protein is CASRDRGTDTQYF. Full variable domain (missing parts from reference TRBV28 and TRBJ2-3): DVKVTQSSRYLVKRTGEKVFLECVQDMDHENMFWYRQDPGLGLRLIYFSYDVKMKEKGDIPEGYSVSREKKERFSLILESASTNQTSMYLCASRDRGTDTQYFGPGTRLTVL.

The J gene is TRBJ1-4, the V gene TRBV19; TRBD1 matches at 9 bases. Germline CDR1 LNHDA, CDR2 SQIVND (reference sequence). After removal of 6 bases from V and 8 bases from J, the junction contained 7 bases not matched to a gene. The CDR3 is made up of 14 amino acids. DNA for the CDR3: TGTGCCAGTAGGGAGACAGGGGGTGGAGAAAAACTGTTTTTT. This encodes CASRETGGGEKLFF.

The chain employs TRBV29-1 and TRBJ1-5, with TRBD1 matching 7 bases. The junction had 3 bases not matched to a gene; V was cut back by 4 bases and J by 0 bases. Germline assignment: CDR1 SQVTM and CDR2 ANQGSEA. The CDR3 runs 14 residues. This CDR3 reads CSVGTGGSNQPQHF. The CDR3 coding sequence is TGCAGCGTTGGGACAGGTGGTAGCAATCAGCCCCAGCATTTT.

V is TRBV10-1 and J is TRBJ1-5; the match to TRBD1 covers 8 bases. The CDR3 is 15 amino acids. Per the germline V gene, CDR1 is WNHNN and CDR2 is SYGVQD (reference sequence). V lost 6 bases to trimming and J lost 0 bases; unmatched junction nucleotides: 4. The CDR3: CASSHDRGSNQPQHF. CDR3 coding DNA: TGCGCCAGCAGCCACGACAGGGGTAGCAATCAGCCCCAGCATTTT.

The V gene is TRBV10-3, the J gene TRBJ2-1; 8 nucleotides match TRBD1. V shed 6 bases, J shed 4 bases, and the junction held 8 bases outside the gene matches. CDR1 is ENHRY and CDR2 is SYGVKD in the germline V gene. The CDR3 totals 15 residues. CDR3 protein: CAIRLDRAEYNEQFF. The CDR3 DNA reads TGTGCCATCAGGTTGGACAGGGCGGAATACAATGAGCAGTTCTTC.

The J gene is TRBJ1-2, the V gene TRBV5-4, with 8 bases fitting TRBD1. The CDR3 loop spans 16 amino acids. Per germline, CDR1 SGHNT and CDR2 YYREEE (reference sequence). Trimming cost V 2 bases and J 0 bases; bases outside gene matches: 6. The CDR3 bases are TGTGCCAGCAGCTTAGGACAGGGCGCTACTAACTATGGCTACACCTTC. This gives the protein CASSLGQGATNYGYTF.

The chain recombines TRBV6-5 with TRBJ2-3, with D possibly TRBD2 on 6 matching bases. The CDR3 consists of 14 residues. From germline, CDR1 is MNHEY and CDR2 SVGAGI. V lost 10 bases and J lost 2, with 16 bases in between. Here the CDR3 DNA reads TGTGCCACCGAACGGGAGTGGGACACAGATACGCAGTATTTT. It encodes CATEREWDTDTQYF.

The chain combines TRBV6-4 with TRBJ2-6; D perhaps matches TRBD1 (5 bases). Germline V gene lookup returns CDR1 MRHNA and CDR2 SNTAGT. The CDR3 has 15 amino acids. Trimming stripped 3 bases from V and 3 bases from J, with 9 bases between. CDR3 loop: CASSERGGGANVLTF. The CDR3 nucleotides read TGTGCCAGCAGTGAAAGGGGTGGTGGGGCCAACGTCCTGACTTTC.

This chain joins TRBV7-2 and TRBJ1-2; D is unresolved. CDR3 length: 18 amino acids. Germline CDR1 reads SGHTA; CDR2 reads FQGNSA. Trimming shortened V by 1 base and J by 0 bases, and 18 bases separated the two germline ends. The DNA for the CDR3 is TGTGCCAGCAGCTTAGAGGAACTGGGCGTAACTGCTAACTATGGCTACACCTTC. As protein: CASSLEELGVTANYGYTF.

This clone was seen a few times. This chain uses TRBV9 with TRBJ1-1; D is uncertain. V lost 4 bases to trimming and J lost 1 base, with 14 bases between them. The CDR3 sequence is 15 residues long. Germline values: CDR1 SGDLS, CDR2 YYNGEE. The CDR3 DNA reads as TGTGCCAGCAGCCCACGGACGGGAGGGAACACTGAAGCTTTCTTT. Translating gives CASSPRTGGNTEAFF.

CDR3 nucleotides: TGTGCCAGTACCCCATCCGGGACTAGCGGGACCAACCCGTTCTTC. Amino acids: CASTPSGTSGTNPFF. The rearrangement uses TRBV19 and TRBJ2-1; 13 nucleotides match TRBD2. The V and J ends lost 7 bases and 15 bases, in that order; junction bases with no gene match: 15. This CDR3 region has 15 residues. CDR1 is LNHDA and CDR2 is SQIVND in the germline V gene (reference sequence). Using reference TRBV19 and TRBJ2-1 for the parts outside the CDR3, the full variable domain is DGGITQSPKYLFRKEGQNVTLSCEQNLNHDAMYWYRQDPGQGLRLIYYSQIVNDFQKGDIAEGYSVSREKKESFPLTVTSAQKNPTAFYLCASTPSGTSGTNPFFGPGTRLTVL.

The DNA for the CDR3 is TGCAGCACGACCTCCGGGACAGGGGATTACAATGAGCAGTTCTTC. This codes for CSTTSGTGDYNEQFF. This chain connects TRBV29-1 to TRBJ2-1; 10 bases are shared with TRBD1. The CDR3 loop spans 15 amino acids. The ends lost 8 bases at V and 4 bases at J; junction bases unmatched: 11. The germline gives CDR1 SQVTM, CDR2 ANQGSEA.

This chain links TRBV6-5 with TRBJ2-2; D is undetermined. V shed 0 bases and J shed 7 bases, with 9 bases lying between them. Germline values: CDR1 MNHEY, CDR2 SVGAGI. This CDR3 has 14 amino acids. The CDR3 region is CASSYSAGRGELFF. The CDR3 coding sequence is TGTGCCAGCAGTTACTCCGCAGGCCGCGGGGAGCTGTTTTTT.

The genes are TRBV7-9 and TRBJ1-4, with TRBD1 identical over 9 bases. Trimming took 2 bases from V and 2 from J; bases not matched to a gene: 3. CDR1 is SEHNR, CDR2 FQNEAQ, per germline (reference sequence). The CDR3 is 16 amino acids. The CDR3 sequence is CASSLLTGGTNEKLFF. The CDR3 DNA follows: TGTGCCAGCAGCTTATTGACAGGGGGGACTAATGAAAAACTGTTTTTT.

The V and J genes are TRBV28 and TRBJ2-2; D uncertain. The CDR3 is 14 amino acids. From germline, CDR1 is MDHEN and CDR2 SYDVKM. V lost 5 bases, J lost 3 bases, and 10 bases lay in between. In nucleotides, the CDR3 is TGTGCCAGCAGTCTACCGTTGGACACCGGGGAGCTGTTTTTT. Encoded protein: CASSLPLDTGELFF.

The rearrangement joins TRBV5-1 to TRBJ2-1, with 13 bases that match TRBD2. The germline gives CDR1 SGHRS, CDR2 YFSETQ. Losses at the gene ends were 1 base for V and 4 bases for J; bases not matched to a gene: 2. The CDR3 extends over 16 amino acids. The CDR3 reads CASSLTSGGGYNEQFF. The CDR3 bases are TGCGCCAGCAGCTTGACTAGCGGGGGGGGTTACAATGAGCAGTTCTTC.

The chain employs TRBV5-1 and TRBJ2-5, with a tentative D call TRBD1 (6 bases). The CDR3 length is 17 residues. Trimming left V 7 bases short and J 7 bases short, with 29 bases between. Per the germline V gene, CDR1 is SGHRS and CDR2 is YFSETQ. Here the CDR3 DNA reads TGCGCCAGCCGCCCTGACAGTTCCGAACGGGGACAAAGGACCCAGTACTTC. Encoded protein: CASRPDSSERGQRTQYF.